This T cell receptor (beta chain) was found in a study of T cell clusters in autoimmune cytopenias. Whole-study findings and limits: TRB repertoire shifts in secondary cytopenia and chronic lymphocytic leukemia mostly reflected lymphoma, not autoimmunity. Primary autoimmune cytopenia patients appeared to lack physiological T cell clusters present in healthy donors. Compared with active autoimmune hepatitis patients, healthy donors showed approximately 3-fold more exclusive TRB clusters.

The CDR3 is made up of 12 amino acids. Looked up from germline, CDR1 is MNHNS and CDR2 is SASEGT. One tube held mixed TRB-A and TRB-B primer pools for touch-down PCR. TCRdb reprocessed the multiplex PCR reads, keeping one entry per CDR3 protein, no DNA. The sample is made up of over 7,500 distinct CDR3 sequences, and the top ten hold 4.5% to 6% of it. Approximately 40,000 genome equivalents of blood DNA were amplified for TRB. As concerns this clonotype: Its specificity is unknown.

Sequencing input: peripheral blood. The receptor was derived from a human donor with an autoimmune cytopenia or autoimmune hepatitis (not recorded which). The chain recombines TRBV6-1 with TRBJ2-7; TCRdb outputs TRBD2, but without DNA this stays unchecked. CDR3 protein: CASGRGASEQFF.